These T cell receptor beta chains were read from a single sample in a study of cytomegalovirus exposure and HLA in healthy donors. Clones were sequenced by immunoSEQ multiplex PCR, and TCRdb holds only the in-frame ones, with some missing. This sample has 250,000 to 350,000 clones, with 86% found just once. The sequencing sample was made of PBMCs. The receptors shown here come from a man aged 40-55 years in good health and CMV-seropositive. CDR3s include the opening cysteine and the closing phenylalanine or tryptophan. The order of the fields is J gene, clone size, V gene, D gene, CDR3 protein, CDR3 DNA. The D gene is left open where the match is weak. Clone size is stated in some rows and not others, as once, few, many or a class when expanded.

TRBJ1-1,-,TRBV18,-,CASSPSTVGLGNTEAFF,TGTGCCAGCTCACCAAGCACGGTGGGACTGGGGAACACTGAAGCTTTCTTT
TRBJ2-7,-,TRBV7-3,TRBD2,CASSPGVAGASYEQYF,TGTGCCAGCAGCCCCGGAGTAGCGGGAGCCTCCTACGAGCAGTACTTC
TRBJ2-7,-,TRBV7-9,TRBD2,CASSLETGGLYEQYF,TGTGCCAGCAGCTTAGAAACGGGAGGGCTGTACGAGCAGTACTTC
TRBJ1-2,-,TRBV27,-,CATRPGMGYGYTF,TGTGCTACCAGACCAGGGATGGGCTATGGCTACACCTTC
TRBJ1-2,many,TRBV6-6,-,CASSYGADKYGYTF,TGTGCCAGCAGTTACGGGGCAGACAAGTATGGCTACACCTTC
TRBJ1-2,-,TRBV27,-,CASSPTTLFYGYTF,TGTGCCAGCAGCCCCACTACACTATTCTATGGCTACACCTTC
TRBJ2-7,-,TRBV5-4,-,CASSKGPAGTVTYEQYF,TGTGCCAGCAGCAAAGGTCCGGCCGGGACTGTCACATACGAGCAGTACTTC
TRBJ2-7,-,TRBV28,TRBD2,CASRTPSGTYEQYF,TGTGCCAGCAGGACCCCTAGCGGAACCTACGAGCAGTACTTC
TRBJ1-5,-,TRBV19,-,CASRVTVYSNQPQHF,TGTGCCAGTAGGGTGACAGTATATAGCAATCAGCCCCAGCATTTT
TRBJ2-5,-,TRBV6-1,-,CASSSQKTQETQYF,TGTGCCAGCAGTTCACAGAAAACCCAAGAGACCCAGTACTTC
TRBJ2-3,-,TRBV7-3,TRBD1,CASSLTGQGVRTQYF,TGTGCCAGCAGCCTCACTGGACAGGGGGTTCGGACGCAGTATTTT
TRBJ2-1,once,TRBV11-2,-,CASSPRGVFFYNEQFF,TGTGCCAGCAGCCCCCGAGGAGTCTTTTTCTACAATGAGCAGTTCTTC
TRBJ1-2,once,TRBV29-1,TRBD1,CSVDDRGRRYGYTF,TGCAGCGTTGATGACAGGGGGCGTCGCTATGGCTACACCTTC
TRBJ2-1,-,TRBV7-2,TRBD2,CASRSAGGGNEQFF,TGTGCCAGCAGGTCTGCGGGCGGGGGTAATGAGCAGTTCTTC
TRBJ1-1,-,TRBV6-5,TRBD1,CASSRDRARDTEAFF,TGTGCCAGCAGCCGAGACAGGGCACGTGATACTGAAGCTTTCTTT
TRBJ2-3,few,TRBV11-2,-,CASSLGGIKTDTQYF,TGTGCCAGCAGCTTAGGAGGGATTAAGACAGATACGCAGTATTTT
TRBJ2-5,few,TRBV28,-,CASSPQETQYF,TGTGCCAGCAGTCCTCAAGAGACCCAGTACTTC
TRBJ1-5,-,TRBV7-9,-,CASSSILTGGNQPQHF,TGTGCCAGCAGCTCCATCCTGACGGGGGGCAATCAGCCCCAGCATTTT
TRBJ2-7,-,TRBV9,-,CASSVGSSGAGEQYF,TGTGCCAGCAGCGTAGGGAGTAGCGGAGCCGGCGAGCAGTACTTC
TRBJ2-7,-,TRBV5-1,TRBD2,CASSLVGRWYEQYF,TGCGCCAGCAGCTTGGTCGGGAGGTGGTACGAGCAGTACTTC
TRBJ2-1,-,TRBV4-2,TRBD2,CASSQGTSGRARYNEQFF,TGTGCCAGCAGCCAAGGGACTAGCGGGAGGGCCCGGTACAATGAGCAGTTCTTC
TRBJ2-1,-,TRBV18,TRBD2,CASSPGLAGVNEQFF,TGTGCCAGCTCACCGGGGCTAGCGGGAGTAAATGAGCAGTTCTTC
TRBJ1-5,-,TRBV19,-,CASTGAQGFNQPQHF,TGTGCCAGTACCGGAGCCCAGGGATTTAATCAGCCCCAGCATTTT
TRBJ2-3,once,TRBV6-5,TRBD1,CASKPGQETDTQYF,TGTGCCAGCAAGCCGGGACAGGAGACAGATACGCAGTATTTT
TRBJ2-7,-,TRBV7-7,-,CASSLAHGSYEQYF,TGTGCTAGCAGCTTAGCGCACGGGAGCTACGAGCAGTACTTC
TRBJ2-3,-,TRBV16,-,CASSQPTVSDTQYF,TGTGCCAGCAGCCAGCCGACAGTTTCAGATACGCAGTATTTT
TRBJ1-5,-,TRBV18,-,CASSGEQGRDQPQHF,TGTGCCAGCTCAGGAGAACAGGGACGTGATCAGCCCCAGCATTTT
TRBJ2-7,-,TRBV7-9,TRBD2,CASSQTSGSSYEQYF,TGTGCCAGCAGTCAGACTAGCGGGAGCTCCTACGAGCAGTACTTC
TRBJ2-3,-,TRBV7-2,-,CASSFRRDSPTDTQYF,TGTGCCAGCAGCTTCAGGCGGGACAGCCCCACAGATACGCAGTATTTT
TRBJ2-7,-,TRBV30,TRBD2,CAWQLARPYEQYF,TGTGCCTGGCAACTAGCGCGACCCTACGAGCAGTACTTC
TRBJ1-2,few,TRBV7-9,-,CASSPHQGNGYTF,TGTGCCAGCAGCCCCCACCAGGGAAATGGCTACACCTTC
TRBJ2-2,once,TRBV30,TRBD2,CAWAGIRLAGGPWTGELFF,TGTGCCTGGGCCGGGATTCGGCTAGCGGGAGGGCCGTGGACCGGGGAGCTGTTTTTT